This entry is about one T cell receptor beta chain. Repertoires were generated with immunoSEQ multiplex PCR, while TCRdb's copy carries only in-frame clones and drops some. The sample records some 230,000 clones, 82% being singletons. These data come from a study of blood T cell repertoires in COVID-19. Study context: Material from acute and convalescent COVID-19 was sourced from the United States, Italy and Spain.

Looked up from germline, CDR1 is LGHNA and CDR2 is YSLEER. V lost 2 bases to trimming and J lost 0 bases; unmatched junction nucleotides: 11. The CDR3 is 18 amino acids. This sequence joins TRBV4-3 and TRBJ2-7, with 9 bases aligning to TRBD2. Sequencing was done on a sample of peripheral blood. The source is a woman at least 80 years old with COVID-19, enrolled during active disease. The CDR3 region has the DNA TGCGCCAGCAGCCAATACCTTGGGGGTAGCGGGAGCTCCTACGAGCAGTACTTC. Its translation is CASSQYLGGSGSSYEQYF.